What follows describes a single T cell receptor beta chain. Its antigen is currently unknown. The data belong to a study of T cell clonotyping in hematopoietic cell transplantation. Regarding the study as a whole: At the given depth, recipient repertoires were over 95% de novo clonotypes. After transplant, recipient diversity fell while pathologically expanded clonotypes grew through day 180. Broader posttransplant TCR repertoire diversity was predicted by graft donor and pretransplant recipient Inverse Simpson Index values.

Measured with immunoSEQ multiplex PCR; TCRdb has only the in-frame clones, and not every one. The table includes around 16,000 clones, around 90% detected once. The CDR3 is 16 amino acids. V shed 5 bases, J shed 3 bases, and the junction held 9 bases outside the gene matches. Germline values: CDR1 SEHNR, CDR2 FQNEAQ (reference sequence). The rearrangement joins TRBV7-9 to TRBJ2-1, with TRBD1 identical over 8 bases. The sequence was obtained from a man aged 45-65 years in good health. Some clones in this sample may be carry-over from other donors' samples. Sequenced material: peripheral blood mononuclear cells. The CDR3 region is CASSGTTGGFYNEQFF. The DNA for the CDR3 is TGTGCCAGCAGCGGGACCACAGGGGGATTCTACAATGAGCAGTTCTTC.